This TCR beta chain originates from a study of blood T cell repertoires in COVID-19. Overall study: Researchers got acute and convalescent COVID-19 samples from the United States, Italy and Spain. PBMCs, B-cell-depleted T cells, or T cells were the source of the cDNA or gDNA that made up the material.

Germline V gene sequence: CDR1 WSHSY, CDR2 SAAADI. Between the trimmed V and J ends, which lost 0 bases and 5 bases, there was a span of 7 bases. CDR3 length: 14 amino acids. Original processing notes: Nucleated cell counts were estimated from reference gene primer amplification. Clones were read by immunoSEQ multiplex PCR, and TCRdb kept only the in-frame ones, dropping some. Clone size and the V and J calls come from that table; the DNA yielded D and trimming. The table has 200,000 or so clones, approximately 84% seen once. The rearrangement uses TRBV10-2 and TRBJ2-2; no reliable D call. This receptor was taken from a human donor with acute or convalescent COVID-19. The donor label of this sample is uncertain. Sequenced sample: peripheral blood. CDR3 nucleotide sequence: TGCGCCAGCAGTGAGTCGATAGAAACCGGGGAGCTGTTTTTT. Its translation: CASSESIETGELFF.